Presented here are 28 T cell receptor beta chains from one specimen sequenced in a study of CD8 T cells in Susac syndrome (dated by TCRdb to between 2018 and 2020). Library construction relied on the immunoSEQ multiplex PCR assay. RNA was extracted using the RNeasy kit, and roughly 0.5 to 1 microgram was reverse transcribed with random hexamers. TCRdb reprocessing: public reads trimmed at Q25 with fastp, clones called with MiXCR, in-frame beta chains kept. CDR3 protein sequences are deduplicated, and each keeps its most common genes and DNA. Here the sample has around 150,000 distinct CDR3 sequences; about 94% occur a single time. The ten largest clones add up to about 0.08% of the sample. Sequencing input: CD4+ T cells from PBMCs. These receptor sequences come from a human donor with Susac syndrome.

The chain is built from TRBV12-3 or TRBV12-4 and TRBJ2-5; 8 bases match TRBD2. The CDR3 has 15 amino acids. J gave up 4 bases and V 6 bases, and 10 bases lay outside the gene matches. This CDR3 reads CASSPSRAGGETQYF. Written as DNA, the CDR3 is TGTGCCAGCAGCCCTAGTAGGGCGGGGGGAGAGACCCAGTACTTC.

The chain recombines TRBV9 with TRBJ2-1; D gene unclear. The CDR3 sequence is 16 residues long. Germline V gene lookup returns CDR1 SGDLS and CDR2 YYNGEE. Trimming removed 1 base at V and 0 bases at J, with 11 bases between. CDR3 nucleotides: TGTGCCAGCAGCGTACTTGTAATAAGCTCCTACAATGAGCAGTTCTTC. Amino acids: CASSVLVISSYNEQFF.

V is TRBV29-1 and J is TRBJ1-5; D remains unclear. V lost 6 bases and J 4 bases, leaving 10 bases between the germline ends. In germline, CDR1 is SQVTM, CDR2 ANQGSEA. This CDR3 is 12 amino acids long. CDR3 loop: CSVSDGNQPQHF. The CDR3 region has the DNA TGCAGCGTCTCCGACGGAAATCAGCCCCAGCATTTT.

The gene calls are TRBV2 and TRBJ1-2; TRBD1 might be the D (5 bases). Trimming shortened V by 6 bases and J by 0 bases, and 8 bases separated the two germline ends. Germline V gene lookup returns CDR1 SNHLY and CDR2 FYNNEI. The CDR3 runs 13 residues. The CDR3 region is CASRDTPNYGYTF. CDR3 DNA sequence: TGTGCCAGCAGGGACACCCCTAACTATGGCTACACCTTC.

The chain uses TRBV5-4 and TRBJ1-1; D gene ambiguous. CDR1 is SGHNT and CDR2 is YYREEE in the germline V gene (reference sequence). The CDR3 is made up of 12 amino acids. V lost 0 bases to trimming and J lost 2 bases, with 2 bases between them. CDR3 protein: CASSLDNTEAFF. Here the CDR3 DNA reads TGTGCCAGCAGCTTGGATAACACTGAAGCTTTCTTT.

The chain combines TRBV20-1 with TRBJ2-7, with 12 bases that match TRBD2. This CDR3 has 15 residues. J was trimmed by 5 bases and V by 4 bases; bases with no gene match: 9. From germline, CDR1 is DFQATT and CDR2 SNEGSKA (reference sequence). DNA for the CDR3: TGCAGTGCTACGTCTCGACTAGCGGGAGAGAACGAGCAGTACTTC. This translates into CSATSRLAGENEQYF.

This clonotype has just one count. The chain employs TRBV12-3 or TRBV12-4 and TRBJ1-3, with D unresolved. Trimming shortened V by 4 bases and J by 0 bases, and 7 bases separated the two germline ends. This CDR3 spans 14 amino acids. For the CDR3, the DNA is TGTGCCAGCAGTTCCGAACCCTCTGGAAACACCATATATTTT. Its translation: CASSSEPSGNTIYF.

This clonotype occurred once. The gene calls are TRBV12-3 or TRBV12-4 and TRBJ2-1, with D possibly being TRBD1 (5 bases). V was cut by 8 bases and J by 7 bases, with 9 bases left in between. The CDR3 contains 11 residues. The CDR3 protein is CASLGLNEQFF. The CDR3 DNA sequence: TGTGCCAGCTTGGGGCTGAATGAGCAGTTCTTC.

V is TRBV7-7 and J is TRBJ2-5, with D possibly TRBD1 on 6 matching bases. The CDR3 length is 14 residues. CDR1 is SSHAT, CDR2 FNYEAQ, per germline (reference sequence). The CDR3 region has the DNA TGTGCTAGCGCTCAAAGCAGGGGTGGAGAGACCCAGTACTTC. Protein: CASAQSRGGETQYF.

This clonotype was picked up a small number of times. This chain links TRBV7-2 with TRBJ2-5; 10 bases match TRBD2. V gave up 5 bases and J gave up 2 bases; unmatched junction bases: 11. Germline V gives CDR1 SGHTA, CDR2 FQGNSA. The length of the CDR3 is 17 residues. CDR3 nucleotides: TGTGCCAGCAGCCCCGGGAAGCTAGCGGGGGCACAAGAGACCCAGTACTTC. Amino acids: CASSPGKLAGAQETQYF. Based on the CDR3 plus reference TRBV7-2 and TRBJ2-5, the full variable domain is GAGVSQSPSNKVTEKGKDVELRCDPISGHTALYWYRQSLGQGLEFLIYFQGNSAPDKSGLPSDRFSAERTGGSVSTLTIQRTQQEDSAVYLCASSPGKLAGAQETQYFGPGTRLLVL.

This sequence joins TRBV20-1 and TRBJ1-1; D gene uncertain. This CDR3 region has 14 residues. Trimming took 6 bases from V and 1 from J, leaving 15 bases between them. Germline V CDR1 and CDR2: DFQATT, SNEGSKA (reference sequence). The CDR3 sequence is CSAPNRRRNTEAFF. The CDR3 DNA sequence: TGCAGTGCCCCTAATAGACGGAGGAACACTGAAGCTTTCTTT.

The CDR3 DNA reads TGTGCCAGCAGCGCTCCCGGAGGAACATCCGCTTCAGCTAACTATGGCTACACCTTC. Its translation is CASSAPGGTSASANYGYTF. The chain couples TRBV9 to TRBJ1-2; D is undetermined. Germline V CDR1 and CDR2: SGDLS, YYNGEE. V lost 3 bases and J 0 bases, leaving 24 bases between the germline ends. This CDR3 spans 19 amino acids.

The chain is built from TRBV5-6 and TRBJ1-3; weak D call: TRBD1 (6 bases). CDR3 length: 16 residues. V lost 5 bases to trimming and J lost 0 bases, with 15 bases between them. Per germline, CDR1 SGHDT and CDR2 YYEEEE. CDR3 region: CASSRTVGDSGNTIYF. As DNA, the CDR3 is TGTGCCAGCAGTCGGACAGTAGGGGACTCTGGAAACACCATATATTTT.

CDR3 coding DNA: TGCAGTGCTAGAGAAAATTTTGGGAATGAGCAGTTCTTC. It yields the protein CSARENFGNEQFF. J is TRBJ2-1 and V is TRBV20-1; D is unresolved. The CDR3 has 13 amino acids. V was shortened by 0 bases and J by 7 bases, with 10 bases between the two germline ends. CDR1 DFQATT and CDR2 SNEGSKA come from the germline V gene (reference sequence).

The genes are TRBV29-1 and TRBJ2-5; possibly TRBD2 for D (7 bases). Looked up from germline, CDR1 is SQVTM and CDR2 is ANQGSEA. Trimming took 3 bases from V and 5 from J, leaving 19 bases between them. The CDR3 sequence is 15 residues long. In nucleotides, the CDR3 is TGCAGCGTTGAGTTTGCGGGAGCGAGGGGGGAGACCCAGTACTTC. Translating gives CSVEFAGARGETQYF.

The V and J genes are TRBV2 and TRBJ2-6, with 7 nucleotides matching TRBD1. Looked up from germline, CDR1 is SNHLY and CDR2 is FYNNEI. J was trimmed by 2 bases and V by 6 bases; bases with no gene match: 4. The CDR3 covers 15 residues. The CDR3 region has the DNA TGTGCCAGCAGAGCAGACAGGGCTGGGGCCAACGTCCTGACTTTC. Residues: CASRADRAGANVLTF.

The rearrangement links TRBV29-1 to TRBJ1-2; D perhaps matches TRBD1 (5 bases). CDR3 size: 18 residues. CDR1 is SQVTM, CDR2 ANQGSEA, per germline. The V end was cut by 3 bases, the J end by 4 bases, with 27 bases between. The CDR3 sequence is CSVDPLGANLSSAYGYTF. The DNA of the CDR3 is TGCAGCGTTGACCCCCTCGGGGCCAATCTGTCCTCCGCCTATGGCTACACCTTC.

J is TRBJ2-7 and V is TRBV5-4; weak D call: TRBD1 (5 bases). V was clipped by 4 bases and J by 5 bases, with 13 bases between them. From germline, CDR1 is SGHNT and CDR2 YYREEE (reference sequence). There are 13 residues in the CDR3. This CDR3 is CASSPRVEDEQYF. CDR3 in DNA: TGTGCCAGCAGCCCCAGGGTAGAGGACGAGCAGTACTTC.

The chain recombines TRBV5-4 with TRBJ2-5; 8 nucleotides line up with TRBD1. Trimming took 2 bases from V and 0 from J; bases not matched to a gene: 12. The CDR3 extends over 18 amino acids. CDR1 is SGHNT and CDR2 is YYREEE in the germline V gene (reference sequence). In DNA form, the CDR3 reads TGTGCCAGCAGCTTCGGTACAGGGGGTCACGATTACCAAGAGACCCAGTACTTC. Translated, it gives CASSFGTGGHDYQETQYF.

The gene calls are TRBV6-2 or TRBV6-3 and TRBJ1-5; 11 nucleotides line up with TRBD1. V dropped 9 bases and J dropped 1; count of bases not matched to a gene: 5. The CDR3 loop spans 15 amino acids. CDR1 and CDR2 from the germline V gene are MNHEY and SVGEGT. The chain's CDR3 is CASGQGAGSNQPQHF. CDR3 in DNA: TGTGCCAGTGGACAGGGGGCAGGGAGCAATCAGCCCCAGCATTTT.

This chain's CDR3 is CASSPNRGLAGKAQYF. CDR3 nucleotides: TGTGCCAGCAGCCCAAATCGGGGACTAGCGGGAAAGGCGCAGTATTTT. The gene calls are TRBV28 and TRBJ2-3; 13 bases align to TRBD2. Germline V gene lookup returns CDR1 MDHEN and CDR2 SYDVKM. This CDR3 comprises 16 residues. Trimming removed 6 bases from V and 10 bases from J; junction bases left unmatched: 13.

V usage is TRBV19 and J usage is TRBJ1-1; D not certain. The germline V and J ends were trimmed by 5 bases and 6 bases, with 4 bases remaining between them. This CDR3 spans 10 amino acids. Germline-derived CDR1 and CDR2 are LNHDA and SQIVND (reference sequence). CDR3 coding DNA: TGTGCCAGTAGTGCTGCTGAAGCTTTCTTT. As protein: CASSAAEAFF.

Notes on this clonotype: An end of the junction differs from the germline gene, which may be a read error. The rearrangement joins TRBV23-1 to TRBJ1-3; 8 bases match TRBD1. TRBV23-1 is known as an ORF, though its function is uncertain. CDR3 size: 15 residues. The CDR3 loop reads CASSHQDRTGTPTNF. The CDR3 region has the DNA TGCGCCAGCAGTCACCAGGATCGGACAGGGACACCAACCAATTTT.

J is TRBJ2-4 and V is TRBV20-1, with 12 positions matching TRBD2. The ends lost 4 bases at V and 9 bases at J; junction bases unmatched: 13. In germline, CDR1 is DFQATT, CDR2 SNEGSKA (reference sequence). The CDR3 consists of 16 residues. The CDR3 sequence: CSATHLTSGGYSIQYF. The CDR3 nucleotides read TGCAGTGCTACCCACCTGACTAGCGGGGGATACTCCATTCAGTACTTC.

The chain recombines TRBV20-1 with TRBJ2-5; D uncertain. This CDR3 has 10 amino acids. Per germline, CDR1 DFQATT and CDR2 SNEGSKA (reference sequence). V dropped 3 bases and J dropped 7 bases, with 6 bases sitting between them. The CDR3, as DNA: TGCAGTGCTAGGGTGGGGACCCAGTACTTC. As protein: CSARVGTQYF.

The V and J genes are TRBV3-1 and TRBJ1-2, with TRBD1 identical over 7 bases. The CDR3 loop spans 15 amino acids. Germline assignment: CDR1 LGHDT and CDR2 YNNKEL (reference sequence). V shed 5 bases, J shed 3 bases, and the junction held 9 bases outside the gene matches. The CDR3: CASSDPRTGDYGYTF. DNA for the CDR3: TGTGCCAGCAGCGACCCCAGGACAGGAGACTATGGCTACACCTTC.

This chain links TRBV12-3 or TRBV12-4 with TRBJ1-3; D unresolved. Trimming pared 2 bases from V and 0 bases from J, leaving 8 bases between. The CDR3 covers 15 residues. The DNA for the CDR3 is TGTGCCAGCAGTTTACAGCCGATCTCTGGAAACACCATATATTTT. Protein sequence: CASSLQPISGNTIYF.

J is TRBJ2-5 and V is TRBV5-5, with a possible D match to TRBD1 (6 bases). The CDR3 covers 12 residues. Per germline, CDR1 SGHKS and CDR2 YYEKEE (reference sequence). Trimming removed 7 bases from V and 4 bases from J, with 11 bases in between. The CDR3 is CASRYRVETQYF. As DNA, the CDR3 is TGTGCCAGCCGGTACAGGGTAGAGACCCAGTACTTC.